This T cell receptor (beta chain) was observed in a study of blood T cell repertoires in COVID-19. The CDR3 runs 13 residues. Clones were read by immunoSEQ multiplex PCR, and TCRdb kept only the in-frame ones, dropping some. The sample carries more than 150,000 clones, 80% to 85% recorded once. The sequenced material came from peripheral blood. This sequence was found in a woman aged 55-69 years with acute or convalescent COVID-19. This chain uses TRBV21-1 with TRBJ1-4. TRBV21-1 is reported as a pseudogene. The CDR3 reads CASRRETNEKLFF. The CDR3, as DNA: TGTGCCAGCAGGAGGGAAACTAATGAAAAACTGTTTTTT.